These 20 T cell receptor beta chains came from one sample sequenced in a study of blood T cell repertoires in COVID-19. This table comes from immunoSEQ multiplex PCR, and its TCRdb copy is limited to in-frame clones, with some not included. This sample has about 120,000 clones, with 75% to 85% found just once. What was sequenced was peripheral blood. All receptors come from a woman older than 75 with acute or convalescent COVID-19.

The V and J genes are TRBV18 and TRBJ2-1, with D tentatively TRBD2 (6 bases). Trimming took off 0 bases at V and 0 bases at J, with 9 bases between the two ends. CDR1 KGHSH and CDR2 LQKENI come from the germline V gene. The CDR3 consists of 16 residues. CDR3 in DNA: TGTGCCAGCTCACCACCGGGGACTTTCTCCTACAATGAGCAGTTCTTC. Its protein is CASSPPGTFSYNEQFF.

The V gene is TRBV9, the J gene TRBJ1-5; D is ambiguous. Trimming pared 3 bases from V and 0 bases from J, leaving 10 bases between. The CDR3 spans 15 residues. From germline, CDR1 is SGDLS and CDR2 YYNGEE. CDR3 residues: CASSAGLFSNQPQHF. CDR3 bases: TGTGCCAGCAGCGCCGGTCTCTTTAGCAATCAGCCCCAGCATTTT.

This chain joins TRBV28 and TRBJ1-5; tentatively, D is TRBD1 (6 bases). V was cut by 5 bases and J by 0 bases, with 14 bases left in between. The V gene's germline CDR1 is MDHEN and CDR2 SYDVKM. The CDR3 sequence is 16 residues long. The CDR3 loop reads CASSPTQGISNQPQHF. As DNA, the CDR3 is TGTGCCAGCAGTCCAACACAGGGTATTAGCAATCAGCCCCAGCATTTT. Complete variable domain (other parts from reference TRBV28 and TRBJ1-5): DVKVTQSSRYLVKRTGEKVFLECVQDMDHENMFWYRQDPGLGLRLIYFSYDVKMKEKGDIPEGYSVSREKKERFSLILESASTNQTSMYLCASSPTQGISNQPQHFGDGTRLSIL.

The chain recombines TRBV5-1 with TRBJ2-7; D is perhaps TRBD2 (6 bases). The CDR3 sequence is 16 residues long. Germline CDR1 SGHRS, CDR2 YFSETQ. Trimming removed 1 base at V and 4 bases at J, with 18 bases between. The CDR3 region is CASSLSGGLGGYEQYF. The DNA for the CDR3 is TGCGCCAGCAGCTTGAGTGGGGGACTTGGGGGATACGAGCAGTACTTC.

The V gene is TRBV27, the J gene TRBJ2-2, with D possibly being TRBD2 (5 bases). V was clipped by 2 bases and J by 0 bases, with 10 bases between them. The CDR3 runs 16 residues. Per germline, CDR1 MNHEY and CDR2 SMNVEV (reference sequence). This CDR3 is CASSLRADSNTGELFF. The CDR3 DNA sequence: TGTGCCAGCAGTTTAAGGGCGGACTCGAACACCGGGGAGCTGTTTTTT.

The gene calls are TRBV29-1 and TRBJ2-1; 7 bases line up with TRBD2. The CDR3 loop spans 11 amino acids. Germline V lookup: CDR1 SQVTM, CDR2 ANQGSEA. The junction had 7 bases not matched to a gene; V was cut back by 4 bases and J by 13 bases. In nucleotides, the CDR3 is TGCAGCGTTGCTGGCGGGGGTAGACAGTTCTTC. It is translated as CSVAGGGRQFF.

CDR3 protein: CASSYDRIDQPQHF. The CDR3 nucleotides are TGTGCCAGCAGCTATGACAGGATTGATCAGCCCCAGCATTTT. This rearrangement joins TRBV3-1 (or the pseudogene TRBV3-2) to TRBJ1-5, with D possibly being TRBD1 (6 bases). Looked up from germline, CDR1 is LGHDT and CDR2 is YNNKEL (reference sequence). Trimming cost V 5 bases and J 5 bases, with 13 bases left between them. This CDR3 has 14 residues.

This chain connects TRBV2 to TRBJ1-6, with a possible D match to TRBD1 (6 bases). CDR1 and CDR2 from the germline V gene are SNHLY and FYNNEI. Between the trimmed V and J ends, which lost 3 bases and 7 bases, there was a span of 13 bases. There are 15 residues in the CDR3. Here the CDR3 reads CASSEPDSFNSPLHF. DNA of the CDR3: TGTGCCAGCAGTGAGCCGGACAGTTTCAATTCACCCCTCCACTTT.

This chain joins TRBV7-3 and TRBJ2-3, with 9 positions matching TRBD1. This CDR3 region has 15 residues. V was pared by 5 bases and J by 3 bases, with 6 bases of the junction left unmatched. The germline V gene has CDR1 SGHTA and CDR2 FQGTGA. This CDR3 reads CASSPQQGATDTQYF. DNA for the CDR3: TGTGCCAGCAGCCCCCAACAGGGGGCAACAGATACGCAGTATTTT.

The chain combines TRBV7-9 with TRBJ2-1, with a weak D call TRBD1 (6 bases). The CDR3 extends over 15 amino acids. The V end lost 5 bases, the J end lost 9 bases, and 20 bases lay between the germline ends. Germline CDR1 and CDR2: SEHNR and FQNEAQ (reference sequence). The CDR3 reads CASSQGMGMLGEQFF. The CDR3, as DNA: TGTGCCAGCAGCCAGGGGATGGGGATGCTCGGTGAGCAGTTCTTC.

This clone was seen repeatedly, ten times or more. At the DNA level, this CDR3 is encoded by other sequences in the same sample as well. As DNA, the CDR3 is TGTGCCAGCAGTTTCGGGGCGGGACCCACAGATACGCAGTATTTT. Protein: CASSFGAGPTDTQYF. V usage is TRBV27 and J usage is TRBJ2-3; D may be TRBD2 (6 bases). The germline V gene encodes CDR1 MNHEY and CDR2 SMNVEV (reference sequence). This CDR3 contains 15 residues. Trimming pared 3 bases from V and 2 bases from J, leaving 12 bases between.

The rearrangement links TRBV2 to TRBJ2-3, with D possibly TRBD1 on 5 matching bases. Germline CDR1 is SNHLY and CDR2 is FYNNEI. The length of the CDR3 is 12 residues. The V and J ends lost 6 bases and 5 bases respectively, with 9 bases between them. The CDR3 nucleotides read TGTGCCAGCAGACTGGGGCAAGATACGCAGTATTTT. It is translated as CASRLGQDTQYF.

This clone was detected once. This specimen includes other DNA sequences encoding the same CDR3. The chain links TRBV20-1 to TRBJ2-7, with a possible D match to TRBD2 (6 bases). CDR1 and CDR2 (germline): DFQATT, SNEGSKA (reference sequence). The germline V and J ends were trimmed by 3 bases and 0 bases, with 9 bases remaining between them. The CDR3 contains 13 residues. This CDR3 is CSASSGSSYEQYF. The CDR3 DNA follows: TGCAGTGCTAGTTCCGGGAGCTCCTACGAGCAGTACTTC.

This clone has a count of ten or more. V gene TRBV11-2 combines with J gene TRBJ2-5, with 11 positions matching TRBD2. Trimming took 5 bases from V and 2 from J; bases not matched to a gene: 13. Germline CDR1 SGHAT, CDR2 FQNNGV. This CDR3 region has 18 residues. The CDR3 protein is CASSLTGTSGTLQETQYF. For the CDR3, the DNA is TGTGCCAGCAGCCTGACCGGGACTAGCGGCACTTTGCAAGAGACCCAGTACTTC.

This clone has just a few counts. The genes are TRBV7-8 and TRBJ1-4; TRBD1 might be the D (6 bases). CDR3 length: 16 residues. Deletions cut 5 bases from V and 1 base from J, with 14 bases between. CDR1 is SGHVS and CDR2 is FQNEAQ in the germline V gene. In DNA form, the CDR3 reads TGTGCCAGCAGCCCTCGACAGGCGGAAACTAATGAAAAACTGTTTTTT. Protein sequence: CASSPRQAETNEKLFF.

J is TRBJ1-4 and V is TRBV29-1; TRBD1 is a possible D gene (6 bases). Germline lookup yields CDR1 SQVTM and CDR2 ANQGSEA. The CDR3 length is 15 residues. The V and J ends lost 6 bases and 4 bases respectively, with 18 bases between them. The CDR3 DNA is TGCAGCGTCCTGGGACATCCGAAAAGTAATGAAAAACTGTTTTTT. As protein: CSVLGHPKSNEKLFF.

This chain connects TRBV30 to TRBJ2-3; TRBD2 matches at 8 bases. The CDR3 spans 14 residues. Germline CDR1 and CDR2: GTSNPN and SVGIG (reference sequence). After removal of 5 bases from V and 2 bases from J, the junction contained 6 bases not matched to a gene. CDR3 protein: CAWGGLGLTDTQYF. CDR3 sequence (DNA): TGTGCCTGGGGGGGACTAGGGCTCACAGATACGCAGTATTTT.

This chain joins TRBV30 and TRBJ1-5; the match to TRBD1 covers 8 bases. The CDR3 extends over 15 amino acids. Germline CDR1 reads GTSNPN; CDR2 reads SVGIG (reference sequence). V was pared by 0 bases and J by 9 bases, with 10 bases of the junction left unmatched. CDR3 sequence reads: CAWSVPDRGRWPQHF. The CDR3 DNA reads as TGTGCCTGGAGTGTACCCGACAGGGGCCGCTGGCCCCAGCATTTT.

The chain carries TRBV30 and TRBJ1-4; 7 bases are shared with TRBD1. CDR1 GTSNPN and CDR2 SVGIG come from the germline V gene (reference sequence). Trimming at V came to 6 bases and at J to 8 bases, leaving 6 bases not matched to a gene. The CDR3 spans 12 residues. DNA of the CDR3: TGTGCCTGTGACAGGGAGGACGAAAAACTGTTTTTT. It encodes CACDREDEKLFF.

The chain is built from TRBV5-1 and TRBJ2-7; D is perhaps TRBD1 (5 bases). Trimming removed 0 bases at V and 0 bases at J, with 16 bases between. The germline V gene encodes CDR1 SGHRS and CDR2 YFSETQ. The CDR3 loop spans 17 amino acids. The CDR3 region is CASSLGSNRQSSYEQYF. CDR3 DNA: TGCGCCAGCAGCTTGGGCAGCAATAGACAGAGCTCCTACGAGCAGTACTTC.